One sample yielded the 10 T cell receptor beta chains listed below, sequenced in a study of blood T cell repertoires in COVID-19. The assay was immunoSEQ multiplex PCR, and TCRdb's table has in-frame clones only and misses some. The sample comprises some 300,000 clones, 85% of which are singletons, and around 3.9% rests with the top ten. Sequencing was carried out using peripheral blood. These receptors were collected from a woman between 45 and 60 years old with active or convalescent COVID-19.

V and J are TRBV28 and TRBJ2-7, with unresolved D. Between the trimmed V and J ends, which lost 3 bases and 2 bases, there was a span of 11 bases. This CDR3 has 14 amino acids. CDR1 MDHEN and CDR2 SYDVKM come from the germline V gene. This chain's CDR3 is CASSFVRRPYEQYF. CDR3 bases: TGTGCCAGCAGTTTCGTCAGGCGTCCCTACGAGCAGTACTTC. The whole variable domain, remainder taken from reference TRBV28 and TRBJ2-7, is DVKVTQSSRYLVKRTGEKVFLECVQDMDHENMFWYRQDPGLGLRLIYFSYDVKMKEKGDIPEGYSVSREKKERFSLILESASTNQTSMYLCASSFVRRPYEQYFGPGTRLTVT.

In regard to this clone: The CDR3 does not end in the conserved phenylalanine or tryptophan, so this is likely a read error. The DNA is left out, because the CDR3 cannot be placed on it with certainty; the CDR3 is given as TCRdb lists it. The J gene is TRBJ1-6, the V gene TRBV2; the DNA was not used to check the table's D call, TRBD1. Germline CDR1 and CDR2: SNHLY and FYNNEI. The CDR3 is 10 amino acids long, termini counted. The CDR3 reads CASWGTKEKV.

This sequence joins TRBV6-1 and TRBJ2-7; TRBD1 agrees at 8 bases. CDR1 is MNHNS, CDR2 SASEGT, per germline. There are 14 residues in the CDR3. The J segment lost 7 bases and the V segment lost 3 bases, leaving 8 bases of the junction unmatched. The CDR3, as DNA: TGTGCCAGCAGTGAGAGGACAGGGTATGGGGAGCAGTACTTC. Translation gives CASSERTGYGEQYF.

V gene TRBV7-2 combines with J gene TRBJ1-4; the D gene is possibly TRBD1 (6 bases). The germline CDR1 and CDR2 sequences are SGHTA and FQGNSA. The CDR3 is made up of 15 amino acids. Trimming cost V 1 base and J 7 bases, with 13 bases left between them. In DNA form, the CDR3 reads TGTGCCAGCAGCTTAGAAGGGGGTCTAGGTGAAAAACTGTTTTTT. The encoded protein is CASSLEGGLGEKLFF. Filled out from reference TRBV7-2 and TRBJ1-4, the complete variable domain reads GAGVSQSPSNKVTEKGKDVELRCDPISGHTALYWYRQSLGQGLEFLIYFQGNSAPDKSGLPSDRFSAERTGGSVSTLTIQRTQQEDSAVYLCASSLEGGLGEKLFFGSGTQLSVL.

The chain links TRBV28 to TRBJ1-2; possible D gene TRBD1, 6 bases. The CDR3 contains 12 residues. V lost 7 bases to trimming and J lost 5 bases, with 11 bases between them. Germline loops: CDR1 MDHEN, CDR2 SYDVKM. The CDR3 here is CASNRVSYGYTF. CDR3 bases: TGTGCCAGCAACAGGGTGTCGTATGGCTACACCTTC.

V and J are TRBV15 and TRBJ1-4; D is ambiguous. CDR1 LNHNV and CDR2 YYDKDF come from the germline V gene (reference sequence). This CDR3 comprises 15 residues. V was shortened by 3 bases and J by 8 bases, with 16 bases between the two germline ends. The CDR3 loop is CATSRPDGGGEKLFF. The CDR3 DNA reads TGTGCCACCAGCAGGCCCGACGGTGGAGGGGAAAAACTGTTTTTT.

The chain uses TRBV5-5 and TRBJ1-2; the match to TRBD1 covers 8 bases. Trimming took 3 bases from V and 8 from J; bases not matched to a gene: 12. The CDR3 is 15 residues long. CDR1 is SGHKS, CDR2 YYEKEE, per germline (reference sequence). For the CDR3, the DNA is TGTGCCAGCAGCTCGAGGGTCCAGGGGGCGAAGGGCTACACCTTC. This sequence encodes CASSSRVQGAKGYTF.

The CDR3 is CASSLEGDGSPLHF. The CDR3 region has the DNA TGTGCCAGCAGCTTAGAGGGGGACGGTTCACCCCTCCACTTT. This chain uses TRBV7-9 with TRBJ1-6; TRBD1 might be the D (6 bases). The V gene lost 1 base and the J gene lost 9 bases, with 10 bases spanning the gap. The CDR3 is 14 amino acids. CDR1 SEHNR and CDR2 FQNEAQ come from the germline V gene (reference sequence).

In its sample, this clone was seen a few times. The chain uses TRBV12-3 or TRBV12-4 and TRBJ1-2; 10 bases match TRBD1. The ends lost 6 bases at V and 5 bases at J; junction bases unmatched: 3. The CDR3 extends over 13 amino acids. CDR3 bases: TGTGCCAGCAGGGGGACAGGGGCATATGGCTACACCTTC. This sequence encodes CASRGTGAYGYTF.

This clone occurred once. V usage is TRBV2 and J usage is TRBJ1-1; tentatively, D is TRBD1 (5 bases). V dropped 4 bases and J dropped 0 bases, with 9 bases sitting between them. This CDR3 comprises 14 residues. Germline CDR1 reads SNHLY; CDR2 reads FYNNEI. The CDR3: CASSGQTMNTEAFF. The DNA of the CDR3 is TGTGCCAGCAGTGGACAGACCATGAACACTGAAGCTTTCTTT.